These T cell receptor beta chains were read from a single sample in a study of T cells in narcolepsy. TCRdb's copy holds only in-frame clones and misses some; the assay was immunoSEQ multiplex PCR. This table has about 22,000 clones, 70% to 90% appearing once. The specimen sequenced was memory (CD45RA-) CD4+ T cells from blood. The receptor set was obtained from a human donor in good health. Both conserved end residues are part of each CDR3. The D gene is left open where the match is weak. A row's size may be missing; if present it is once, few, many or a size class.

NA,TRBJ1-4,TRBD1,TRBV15,CATPRGSYEKLFF,TGTGCCACCCCCAGGGGGTCTTATGAAAAACTGTTTTTT
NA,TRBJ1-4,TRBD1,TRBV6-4,CASHGRDRGNEKLFF,TGTGCCAGCCACGGACGGGACAGGGGGAATGAAAAACTGTTTTTT
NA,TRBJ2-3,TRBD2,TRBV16,CASSQLDVIAGDTQYF,TGTGCCAGCAGCCAATTGGATGTTATAGCGGGAGATACGCAGTATTTT
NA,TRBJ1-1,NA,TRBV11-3,CASSLVWGGEAFF,TGTGCCAGCAGCTTAGTCTGGGGGGGGGAAGCTTTCTTT
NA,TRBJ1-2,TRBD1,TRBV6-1,CASSGGQGYILF,TGTGCCAGCAGTGGCGGACAGGGGTATATCCTATTC
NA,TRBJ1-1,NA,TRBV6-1,CASSGRNTEAFF,TGTGCCAGCAGTGGGAGGAACACTGAAGCTTTCTTT
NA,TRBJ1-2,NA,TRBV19,CASSIRGWYGYTF,TGTGCCAGTAGTATCCGTGGTTGGTATGGCTACACCTTC
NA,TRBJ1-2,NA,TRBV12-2,CASRHWDGGMSVYGYTF,TGTGCAAGTCGCCACTGGGACGGAGGGATGTCAGTCTATGGCTACACCTTC
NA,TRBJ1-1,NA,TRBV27,CASSLRKNTEAFF,TGTGCCAGCAGTTTAAGGAAAAACACTGAAGCTTTCTTT
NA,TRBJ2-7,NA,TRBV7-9,CASSREPYEQYF,TGTGCCAGCAGCCGGGAGCCCTACGAGCAGTACTTC
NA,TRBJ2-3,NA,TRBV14,CASSSWGSGVTDTQYF,TGTGCCAGCAGCTCTTGGGGGTCAGGGGTCACAGATACGCAGTATTTT
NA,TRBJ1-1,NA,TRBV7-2,CASSPQSGGTKNTEAFF,TGTGCCAGCAGCCCACAGTCTGGCGGGACAAAAAACACTGAAGCTTTCTTT
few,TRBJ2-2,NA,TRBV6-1,CASDRGNTGELFF,TGTGCCAGCGATCGAGGTAACACCGGGGAGCTGTTTTTT
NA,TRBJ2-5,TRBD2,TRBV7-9,CASSSTGTRKETQYF,TGTGCCAGCAGCTCAACCGGGACTAGGAAAGAGACCCAGTACTTC
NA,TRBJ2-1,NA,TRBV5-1,CASSYIGSSYNEQFF,TGCGCCAGCAGCTACATCGGGAGCTCCTACAATGAGCAGTTCTTC
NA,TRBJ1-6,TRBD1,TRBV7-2,CASSSNPWGTGVNSPLHF,TGTGCCAGCAGCTCAAACCCCTGGGGGACAGGGGTAAATTCACCCCTCCACTTT
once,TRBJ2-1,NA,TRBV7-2,CASSLAGGSTASNEQFF,TGTGCCAGCAGCTTAGCTGGGGGGAGTACCGCCTCTAATGAGCAGTTCTTC
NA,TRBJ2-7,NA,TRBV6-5,CASRKDGSYEQYF,TGTGCCAGCAGAAAAGACGGCTCCTACGAGCAGTACTTC
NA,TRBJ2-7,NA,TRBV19,CASSIARSYEQYF,TGTGCCAGTAGTATAGCCAGGAGCTACGAGCAGTACTTC
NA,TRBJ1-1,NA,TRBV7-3,CASSSTPTWNTEAFF,TGTGCCAGCAGTTCGACTCCGACTTGGAACACTGAAGCTTTCTTT
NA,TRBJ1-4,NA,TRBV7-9,CASSLGTGRGNEKLFF,TGTGCCAGCAGCTTAGGCACGGGACGTGGAAATGAAAAACTGTTTTTT
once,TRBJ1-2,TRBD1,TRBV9,CASSDYRGQGYTF,TGTGCCAGCAGCGATTACAGGGGGCAAGGCTACACCTTC
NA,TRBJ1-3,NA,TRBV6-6,CASSSWGSGNTIYF,TGTGCCAGCAGTAGCTGGGGCTCTGGAAACACCATATATTTT
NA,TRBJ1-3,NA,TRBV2,CASNSFRNTIYF,TGTGCCAGCAACTCCTTCCGAAACACCATATATTTT
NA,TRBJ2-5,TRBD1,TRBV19,CASSTSEGQGIYQQYF,TGTGCCAGTAGTACAAGCGAGGGACAGGGGATTTATCAGCAGTACTTC
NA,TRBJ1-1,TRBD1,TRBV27,CASRLTGQGAWVPEAFF,TGTGCCAGCAGACTTACCGGACAGGGGGCGTGGGTTCCTGAAGCTTTCTTT
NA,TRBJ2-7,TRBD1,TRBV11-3,CASSLATGASYEQYF,TGTGCCAGCAGCTTAGCGACAGGGGCCTCCTACGAGCAGTACTTC
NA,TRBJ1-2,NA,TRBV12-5,CASGLLDFGVWGYGYTF,TGTGCTAGTGGTTTGCTCGACTTCGGGGTGTGGGGCTATGGCTACACCTTC
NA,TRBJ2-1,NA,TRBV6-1,CASSYSGGAGFF,TGTGCCAGCAGTTATAGTGGGGGGGCCGGGTTCTTC
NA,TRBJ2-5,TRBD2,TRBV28,CASSTLAGGPETQYF,TGTGCCAGCAGTACACTAGCGGGGGGGCCGGAGACCCAGTACTTC
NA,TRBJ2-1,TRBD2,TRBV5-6,CASSLDAGRNEQFF,TGTGCCAGCAGCTTGGATGCCGGGAGGAATGAGCAGTTCTTC
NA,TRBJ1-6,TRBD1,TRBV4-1,CASSQQQGARNSPLHF,TGCGCCAGCAGCCAACAACAGGGGGCGCGCAATTCACCCCTCCACTTT
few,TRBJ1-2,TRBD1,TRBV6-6,CASLPTGTGGSGYTF,TGTGCCAGCCTCCCTACCGGGACAGGGGGCAGCGGCTACACCTTC
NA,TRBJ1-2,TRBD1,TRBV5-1,CASSPRQGVGYGYTF,TGCGCCAGCAGCCCCAGACAGGGGGTGGGCTATGGCTACACCTTC
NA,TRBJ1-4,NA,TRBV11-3,CASSLTGTNEKLFF,TGTGCCAGCAGCTTGACGGGAACTAATGAAAAACTGTTTTTT
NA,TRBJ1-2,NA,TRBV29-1,CSVVNRETIYGYTF,TGCAGCGTTGTAAACAGGGAAACCATCTATGGCTACACCTTC
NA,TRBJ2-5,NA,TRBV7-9,CASSFGTRQETQYF,TGTGCCAGCAGCTTCGGGACTCGCCAAGAGACCCAGTACTTC
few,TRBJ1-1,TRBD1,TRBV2,CASTTGEGTEAFF,TGTGCCAGCACCACAGGGGAGGGCACTGAAGCTTTCTTT
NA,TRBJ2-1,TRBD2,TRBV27,CASSLRGGRSEQFF,TGTGCCAGCAGTTTGCGGGGGGGCCGTAGTGAGCAGTTCTTC
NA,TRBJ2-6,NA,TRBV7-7,CASSPAGFGIGANVLTF,TGTGCCAGCAGCCCAGCAGGGTTCGGTATTGGGGCCAACGTCCTGACTTTC
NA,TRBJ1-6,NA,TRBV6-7,CASSYPSTQGFYNSPLHF,TGTGCCAGCAGTTACCCCTCCACCCAGGGGTTCTATAATTCACCCCTCCACTTT
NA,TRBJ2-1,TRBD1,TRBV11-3,CASSQDRALYNEQFF,TGTGCCAGCAGCCAAGACAGGGCCCTCTACAATGAGCAGTTCTTC